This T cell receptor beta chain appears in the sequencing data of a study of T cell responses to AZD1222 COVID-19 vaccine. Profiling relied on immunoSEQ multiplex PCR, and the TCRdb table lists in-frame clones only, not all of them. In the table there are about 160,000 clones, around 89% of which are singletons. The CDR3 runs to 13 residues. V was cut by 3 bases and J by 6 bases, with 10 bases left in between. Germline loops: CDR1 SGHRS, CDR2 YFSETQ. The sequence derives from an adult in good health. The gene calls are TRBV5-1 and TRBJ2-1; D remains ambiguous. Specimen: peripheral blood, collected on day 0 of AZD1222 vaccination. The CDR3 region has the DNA TGCGCCAGCAGCTCCATCAGCGCCAATGAGCAGTTCTTC. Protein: CASSSISANEQFF.